Listed below are T cell receptor beta chains from one sample, sequenced in a study of cytomegalovirus exposure and HLA in healthy donors. Libraries were prepared by immunoSEQ multiplex PCR; TCRdb keeps only in-frame clonotypes and omits some of them. Among some 150,000 clones, 82% were seen once, and the ten largest hold 5% to 7.5%. The sequenced sample was PBMCs. The receptors derive from a woman between 50 and 59 years old in good health and CMV-seropositive. The CDR3 runs from the conserved cysteine through the conserved F or W. D genes are given only for firm matches. For some rows the clone size is stated as once, few or many, or as a class when expanded; others skip it.

v_call	clone_size	j_call	d_call	cdr3_aa	cdr3_nt
TRBV14	NA	TRBJ1-1	NA	CASSQDAGRVTEAFF	TGTGCCAGCAGCCAAGATGCGGGGAGGGTCACTGAAGCTTTCTTT
TRBV5-1	NA	TRBJ2-7	NA	CASSLGDAREQYF	TGCGCCAGCAGCTTGGGCGACGCGAGGGAGCAGTACTTC
TRBV10-1	NA	TRBJ2-7	NA	CASRTDGSSYEQYF	TGCGCCAGCAGGACCGACGGGAGCTCCTACGAGCAGTACTTC
TRBV18	NA	TRBJ1-1	NA	CASSPDRSTEAFF	TGTGCCAGCTCACCCGATCGTAGCACTGAAGCTTTCTTT
TRBV11-2	NA	TRBJ1-3	NA	CASSLYSSSKGNTIYF	TGTGCCAGCAGCTTATACAGCTCCTCCAAAGGAAACACCATATATTTT
TRBV12-5	NA	TRBJ1-4	NA	CASGLHNEKLFF	TGTGCTAGTGGCTTACATAATGAAAAACTGTTTTTT
TRBV10-3	NA	TRBJ2-7	TRBD1	CAIRGQTYEQYF	TGTGCCATCAGGGGACAGACCTACGAGCAGTACTTC
TRBV11-2	NA	TRBJ2-5	NA	CASSWASVLETQYF	TGTGCCAGCAGTTGGGCTAGCGTTCTGGAGACCCAGTACTTC
TRBV9	few	TRBJ1-2	NA	CASSPQTGNYGYTF	TGTGCCAGCAGCCCCCAGACAGGCAACTATGGCTACACCTTC
TRBV30	NA	TRBJ2-1	TRBD2	CAWGAGAYYNEQFF	TGTGCCTGGGGAGCGGGGGCCTACTACAATGAGCAGTTCTTC
TRBV14	NA	TRBJ1-1	NA	CASTRATLAEAFF	TGTGCCAGCACCAGGGCCACTCTCGCTGAAGCTTTCTTT
TRBV5-6	NA	TRBJ1-5	TRBD1	CASSLYATGGSQPQHF	TGTGCCAGCAGCTTGTATGCGACAGGGGGTAGTCAGCCCCAGCATTTT
TRBV6-5	NA	TRBJ2-7	TRBD2	CASSYSTSGGGYEQYF	TGTGCCAGCAGTTACTCGACCAGCGGGGGGGGCTACGAGCAGTACTTC
TRBV18	NA	TRBJ2-3	TRBD2	CASSTLLAGGTDTQYF	TGTGCCAGCTCAACCCTTCTAGCGGGGGGGACAGATACGCAGTATTTT
TRBV6-5	NA	TRBJ1-4	NA	CASSYGLGNEKLFF	TGTGCCAGCAGTTATGGTCTCGGGAATGAAAAACTGTTTTTT
TRBV6-6	once	TRBJ1-1	NA	CASRGANTEAFF	TGTGCCAGCAGGGGGGCGAACACTGAAGCTTTCTTT
TRBV27	NA	TRBJ2-3	NA	CASSAGLFAQYF	TGTGCCAGCAGCGCGGGCCTCTTCGCGCAGTATTTT
TRBV2	NA	TRBJ1-2	NA	CASSEPSDSNYGYTF	TGTGCCAGCAGTGAACCCTCGGACAGTAACTATGGCTACACCTTC
TRBV4-3	NA	TRBJ1-5	NA	CASSQDYSPDYSNQPQHF	TGCGCCAGCAGCCAAGATTATTCGCCAGACTATAGCAATCAGCCCCAGCATTTT
TRBV7-2	NA	TRBJ2-5	NA	CASSFFLETQYF	TGTGCCAGCAGCTTTTTCTTGGAGACCCAGTACTTC
TRBV7-6	once	TRBJ2-1	TRBD2	CATGSGANNEQFF	TGTGCCACCGGTAGCGGGGCAAACAATGAGCAGTTCTTC
TRBV7-2	NA	TRBJ2-2	TRBD2	CASSYGLAGGFGGELFF	TGTGCCAGCAGCTACGGGCTAGCGGGGGGGTTCGGCGGGGAGCTGTTTTTT
TRBV27	NA	TRBJ1-1	NA	CASSPLNRILEAFF	TGTGCCAGCAGTCCCTTAAACAGGATACTTGAAGCTTTCTTT
TRBV25-1	NA	TRBJ2-7	NA	CASSEYLWQYF	TGTGCCAGCAGTGAATACCTCTGGCAGTACTTC
TRBV10-3	NA	TRBJ1-6	NA	CAIRREQDNSPLHF	TGTGCCATCAGGAGAGAACAGGATAATTCACCCCTCCACTTT
TRBV5-4	NA	TRBJ1-3	NA	CASSLDPTGSGNTIYF	TGTGCCAGCAGCTTGGACCCCACGGGGTCTGGAAACACCATATATTTT
TRBV5-1	few	TRBJ1-1	NA	CASSLGPGNIMNTEAFF	TGCGCCAGCAGCTTGGGGCCAGGCAATATCATGAACACTGAAGCTTTCTTT
TRBV5-8	NA	TRBJ2-3	NA	CASSLGRGTTDTQYF	TGTGCCAGCAGCTTGGGTCGGGGTACAACAGATACGCAGTATTTT
TRBV7-2	NA	TRBJ2-3	NA	CASSLVGSGDTQYF	TGTGCCAGCAGCTTAGTAGGCTCAGGAGATACGCAGTATTTT
TRBV23-1	NA	TRBJ2-3	NA	CASRPGVTDTQYF	TGCGCCAGCAGACCGGGGGTAACAGATACGCAGTATTTT
TRBV9	once	TRBJ2-1	TRBD2	CASSVAGLGYNEQFF	TGTGCCAGCAGCGTAGCAGGACTAGGCTACAATGAGCAGTTCTTC
TRBV4-3	NA	TRBJ2-7	TRBD2	CASSQGGGDAYEQYF	TGCGCCAGCAGCCAAGGCGGGGGGGATGCCTACGAGCAGTACTTC
TRBV28	NA	TRBJ2-1	TRBD2	CALLAGGYNEQFF	TGTGCCCTCCTAGCGGGGGGCTACAATGAGCAGTTCTTC
TRBV5-1	NA	TRBJ2-1	TRBD1	CASSLFGTGGNEQFF	TGCGCCAGCAGTTTGTTCGGGACAGGGGGCAATGAGCAGTTCTTC
TRBV7-2	few	TRBJ2-1	NA	CASPAGAGSEQFF	TGTGCCAGCCCGGCGGGGGCCGGTAGTGAGCAGTTCTTC
TRBV30	few	TRBJ1-4	TRBD1	CAWSARGRNEKLFF	TGTGCCTGGTCCGCGAGGGGGCGGAATGAAAAACTGTTTTTT
TRBV28	few	TRBJ1-2	NA	CASSFVGLSGVGDGYTF	TGTGCCAGCAGTTTTGTTGGGCTTTCAGGGGTTGGGGACGGCTACACCTTC
TRBV7-9	NA	TRBJ2-7	TRBD1	CASSLDGTGGTEQYF	TGTGCCAGCAGCTTAGATGGGACAGGAGGTACCGAGCAGTACTTC
TRBV7-2	few	TRBJ1-4	NA	CASSLDRRYSEKLFF	TGTGCCAGCAGCTTAGATAGGCGGTATAGTGAAAAACTGTTTTTT
TRBV29-1	once	TRBJ1-4	TRBD1	CSVELRTGGSTNEKLFF	TGCAGCGTTGAGTTGAGGACAGGGGGCTCAACTAATGAAAAACTGTTTTTT
TRBV5-1	NA	TRBJ2-1	TRBD2	CASSLGASGGALKRNEQFF	TGCGCCAGCAGCTTGGGGGCCAGCGGGGGGGCCTTGAAAAGGAATGAGCAGTTCTTC
TRBV5-1	NA	TRBJ2-5	NA	CASSLVAGAETQYF	TGCGCCAGCAGCTTGGTTGCGGGCGCAGAGACCCAGTACTTC
TRBV5-6	few	TRBJ2-1	TRBD1	CASSEDRFYNEQFF	TGTGCCAGCAGCGAGGACAGGTTTTACAATGAGCAGTTCTTC
TRBV5-1	NA	TRBJ2-4	NA	CASSLAEGAGAKNIQYF	TGCGCCAGCAGCTTGGCGGAGGGGGCCGGGGCCAAAAACATTCAGTACTTC
TRBV5-1	NA	TRBJ2-3	TRBD1	CASSSTGTGVEGTQYF	TGCGCCAGCAGCTCAACTGGGACAGGGGTTGAAGGTACGCAGTATTTT
TRBV7-6	few	TRBJ2-1	NA	CASSLARGEQFF	TGTGCCAGCAGCTTAGCGCGAGGTGAGCAGTTCTTC
TRBV6-1	NA	TRBJ2-5	NA	CASSEIGAEETQYF	TGTGCCAGCAGTGAGATAGGGGCGGAAGAGACCCAGTACTTC
TRBV2	NA	TRBJ2-2	NA	CASRRQETGELFF	TGTGCCAGCAGGCGACAGGAAACCGGGGAGCTGTTTTTT
TRBV19	NA	TRBJ2-2	NA	CASSIPSETGELFF	TGTGCCAGTAGTATACCCTCGGAGACCGGGGAGCTGTTTTTT
TRBV6-5	NA	TRBJ1-1	TRBD1	CASSIQGVNTEAFF	TGTGCCAGCAGTATCCAGGGGGTGAACACTGAAGCTTTCTTT